This T cell receptor (beta chain) was sequenced during a study of tumor-infiltrating lymphocytes in primary liver carcinoma. With a constant-region primer, TCR beta cDNA was made from 500 ng of total RNA. Construction of TCR beta libraries relied on three successive nested multiplex PCR rounds employing slightly modified ARM-PCR. For approximately 11 cycles apiece, the opening two PCR rounds ran with TRBV1-TRBV30 forward primers and a C-beta reverse primer. MiXCR, applied by TCRdb to the multiplex PCR reads, yields one record per CDR3 protein. The sample records about 180,000 distinct CDR3 sequences, about 60% being singletons. This CDR3 is 14 amino acids long. The V segment lost 4 bases and the J segment 2 bases; nucleotides outside the gene matches: 1. Germline CDR1 MGHRA, CDR2 YSYEKL. Blood RNA came from unsorted whole blood; germline DNA was also extracted. This clonotype has ten or more counts.

V usage is TRBV4-1 and J usage is TRBJ2-7, with 11 bases identical to TRBD1. The source material was peripheral blood. The clonotype was recovered from a man aged 40-49 years with primary liver carcinoma and hepatitis B virus infection. The CDR3 is CASSPGQGAYEQYF. In DNA form, the CDR3 reads TGCGCCAGCAGCCCGGGACAGGGGGCCTACGAGCAGTACTTC.